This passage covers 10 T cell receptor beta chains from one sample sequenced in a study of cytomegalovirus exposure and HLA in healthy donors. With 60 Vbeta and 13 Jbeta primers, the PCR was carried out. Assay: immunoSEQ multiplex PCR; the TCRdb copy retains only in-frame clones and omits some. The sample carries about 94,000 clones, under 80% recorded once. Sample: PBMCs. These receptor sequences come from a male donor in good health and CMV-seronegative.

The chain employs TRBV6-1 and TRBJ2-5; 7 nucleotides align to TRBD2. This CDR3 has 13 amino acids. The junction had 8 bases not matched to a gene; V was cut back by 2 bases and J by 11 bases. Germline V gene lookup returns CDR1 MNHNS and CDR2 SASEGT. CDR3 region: CASSESNGREQYF. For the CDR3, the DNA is TGTGCCAGCAGTGAATCTAATGGGAGGGAGCAGTACTTC.

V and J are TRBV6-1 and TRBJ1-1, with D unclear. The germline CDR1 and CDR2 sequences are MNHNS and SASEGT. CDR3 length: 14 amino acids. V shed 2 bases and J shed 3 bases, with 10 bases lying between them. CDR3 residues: CASSESGLYTEAFF. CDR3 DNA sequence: TGTGCCAGCAGTGAATCTGGACTCTACACTGAAGCTTTCTTT.

The CDR3 is CASSIDRGQTYEQYF. CDR3 nucleotide sequence: TGTGCCAGCAGCATAGACAGGGGCCAAACCTACGAGCAGTACTTC. The chain carries TRBV7-2 and TRBJ2-7; TRBD1 aligns across 8 bases. The V and J ends lost 5 bases and 2 bases, in that order; junction bases with no gene match: 8. The CDR3 spans 15 residues. Looked up from germline, CDR1 is SGHTA and CDR2 is FQGNSA.

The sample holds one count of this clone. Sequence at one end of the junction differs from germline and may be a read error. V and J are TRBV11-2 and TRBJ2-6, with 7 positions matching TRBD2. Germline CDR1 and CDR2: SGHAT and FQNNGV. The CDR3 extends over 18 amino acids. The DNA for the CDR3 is TGTGCCAGCAGCCGCGAGGGAGGGGCGCCGAAAGGGGCCAACGGCCTGACTTTC. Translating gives CASSREGGAPKGANGLTF.

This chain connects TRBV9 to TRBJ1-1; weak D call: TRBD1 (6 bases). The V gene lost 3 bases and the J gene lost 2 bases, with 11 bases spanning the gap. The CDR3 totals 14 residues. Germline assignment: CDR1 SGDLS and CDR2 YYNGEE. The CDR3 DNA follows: TGTGCCAGCAGCGCCGACAGGCTAAACACTGAAGCTTTCTTT. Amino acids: CASSADRLNTEAFF.

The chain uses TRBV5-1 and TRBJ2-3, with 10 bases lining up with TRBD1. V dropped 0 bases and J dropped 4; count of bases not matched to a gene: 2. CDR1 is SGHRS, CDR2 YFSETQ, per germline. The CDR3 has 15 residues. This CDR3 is CASSLGTGGSDTQYF. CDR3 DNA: TGCGCCAGCAGCTTGGGGACAGGGGGATCAGATACGCAGTATTTT.

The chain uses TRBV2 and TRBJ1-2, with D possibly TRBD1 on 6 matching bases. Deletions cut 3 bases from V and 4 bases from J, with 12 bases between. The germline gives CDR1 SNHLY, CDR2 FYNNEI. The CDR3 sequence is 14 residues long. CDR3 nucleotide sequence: TGTGCCAGCAGTGAGAGCAGGGGTAGCTATGGCTACACCTTC. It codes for CASSESRGSYGYTF.

In DNA form, the CDR3 reads TGTGCCAGCACCCCCGACAGGGACTATGGCTACACCTTC. Translating gives CASTPDRDYGYTF. This chain joins TRBV28 and TRBJ1-2; 7 bases map to TRBD1. The CDR3 contains 13 residues. The V gene end was trimmed by 7 bases and the J gene end by 3 bases; junction bases not matched to a gene: 5. The germline CDR1 and CDR2 sequences are MDHEN and SYDVKM.

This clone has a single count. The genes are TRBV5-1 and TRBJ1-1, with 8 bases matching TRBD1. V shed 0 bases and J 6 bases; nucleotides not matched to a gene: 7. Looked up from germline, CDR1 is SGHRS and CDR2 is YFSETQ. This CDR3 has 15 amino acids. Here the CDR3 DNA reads TGCGCCAGCAGCTTGGGGGACAGGTTACAGTCTGAAGCTTTCTTT. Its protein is CASSLGDRLQSEAFF. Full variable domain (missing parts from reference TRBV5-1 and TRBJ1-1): KAGVTQTPRYLIKTRGQQVTLSCSPISGHRSVSWYQQTPGQGLQFLFEYFSETQRNKGNFPGRFSGRQFSNSRSEMNVSTLELGDSALYLCASSLGDRLQSEAFFGQGTRLTVV.

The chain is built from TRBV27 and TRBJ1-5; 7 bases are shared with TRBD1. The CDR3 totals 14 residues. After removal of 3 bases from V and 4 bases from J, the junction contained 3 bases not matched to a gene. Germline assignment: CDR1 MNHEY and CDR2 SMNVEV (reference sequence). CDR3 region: CASSLGRGNQPQHF. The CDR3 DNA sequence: TGTGCCAGCAGTTTGGGCAGGGGGAATCAGCCCCAGCATTTT.